This record looks at one TCR beta chain sequence and its context. These data come from a study of control samples from healthy donors and cancer patients. The V and J ends lost 4 bases and 0 bases respectively, with 9 bases between them. The CDR3 length is 14 residues. From germline, CDR1 is GTSNPN and CDR2 SVGIG (reference sequence). Method: immunoSEQ multiplex PCR; TCRdb's copy keeps in-frame clones and lacks some. The sample holds approximately 100,000 clones, approximately 88% seen once. The sequencing sample was made of PBMCs. The genes are TRBV30 and TRBJ2-2; D may be TRBD1 or TRBD2 (5 bases each). The origin of this receptor is a man between 65 and 85 years old with lung cancer. The CDR3 loop reads CAWNGGANTGELFF. In nucleotides, the CDR3 is TGTGCCTGGAATGGGGGTGCGAACACCGGGGAGCTGTTTTTT.